Given below is one TCR beta chain in context. The target antigen is unknown. This entry is derived from a study of cytomegalovirus exposure and HLA in healthy donors. Broader study findings: The majority of TCR sequences were rare, yet some public TCRs appeared in many donors.

Vbeta (60) and Jbeta (13) primers were used in the PCR. The assay was immunoSEQ multiplex PCR, and TCRdb's table has in-frame clones only and misses some. The sample shows about 160,000 clones, roughly 84% of them seen only once. Sequenced material: PBMCs. The sequence was obtained from a man younger than 40 in good health and CMV-seronegative.

The DNA for the CDR3 is TGCGCCAGCAGTGAGTCCGGGAGTTTCGAGCAGTACTTC. This gives the protein CASSESGSFEQYF. J is TRBJ2-7 and V is TRBV10-2; D is possibly TRBD2 (6 bases). Trimming removed 0 bases from V and 6 bases from J, with 9 bases in between. Germline V gives CDR1 WSHSY, CDR2 SAAADI. The CDR3 spans 13 residues.